This T cell receptor (beta chain) was observed in a study of blood T cell repertoires in COVID-19. Whole-study context: There were acute and convalescent COVID-19 samples, and they came from the United States, Italy and Spain. The cDNA or gDNA used as material had been derived from T cells, B-cell-depleted T cells, or PBMCs.

The table came from immunoSEQ multiplex PCR; TCRdb's copy has only in-frame clones and leaves some out. The sample yields roughly 150,000 clones, 78% seen once. This clone came up a few times. In germline, CDR1 is SGHRS, CDR2 YFSETQ. The CDR3 contains 14 residues. Trimming took off 4 bases at V and 8 bases at J, with 15 bases between the two ends. Source material: peripheral blood. V is TRBV5-1 and J is TRBJ1-4; possibly TRBD1 for D (5 bases). The clonotype comes from a woman at least 80 years old with acute or convalescent COVID-19. The CDR3 loop is CASSLGGVQEKLFF. The CDR3 bases are TGCGCCAGCAGCCTAGGAGGGGTGCAGGAAAAACTGTTTTTT.